The 6 T cell receptor beta chains in this list originate from one sample, sequenced in a study of vaccination and CD4 T cells after COVID-19. Treatment of the sample: approximately 11-day PBMC culture with coronavirus spike peptide pools or control peptides (ViraFEST assay). The antigens for these receptors are not known. At the Johns Hopkins FTIC core, DNA taken from cultured CD4+ T cells was sequenced by way of the Oncomine TCR Beta short-read assay. TCRdb reanalysed the PCR reads using MiXCR and keeps one entry per CDR3 protein. The sample records roughly 13,000 distinct CDR3 sequences, over 45% being singletons. Material for sequencing was CD4+ T cells from blood, cultured in vitro. All receptors derive from a human donor who had recovered from COVID-19.

J is TRBJ2-7 and V is TRBV23-1, with D perhaps TRBD1 or TRBD2 (5 bases each). TRBV23-1 is classed as an ORF, of uncertain function. The CDR3 sequence is 13 residues long. Trimming pared 8 bases from V and 3 bases from J, leaving 14 bases between. The CDR3 loop is CASPGRKFYEQYF. CDR3 bases: TGCGCCAGCCCGGGACGGAAATTCTACGAGCAGTACTTC.

The chain couples TRBV27 to TRBJ1-1; maybe TRBD1 (5 bases). Per the germline V gene, CDR1 is MNHEY and CDR2 is SMNVEV (reference sequence). Trimming removed 8 bases from V and 5 bases from J, with 18 bases in between. The CDR3 sequence is 14 residues long. CDR3 DNA: TGTGCCAGCTTTTCAAGGGACCGGACTACTGAAGCTTTCTTT. It translates to CASFSRDRTTEAFF.

The J gene is TRBJ2-5, the V gene TRBV7-2, with D unclear. V lost 1 base, J lost 8 bases, and 14 bases lay in between. Germline values: CDR1 SGHTA, CDR2 FQGNSA. The CDR3 has 14 amino acids. CDR3 sequence (DNA): TGTGCCAGCAGCTTAGACGGCACCGGTGGCACCCAGTACTTC. It translates to CASSLDGTGGTQYF.

Points on this clonotype: It is unclear where the CDR3 begins or ends on the DNA, so no DNA is shown, and the CDR3 is as TCRdb lists it. The CDR3 is CISVPEAPGLRVYNEQFF. The chain employs TRBV7-5 and TRBJ2-1; no check of the table's D call, TRBD1, against the DNA was made. TRBV7-5 is deemed a pseudogene. The CDR3 has 18 amino acids, counting both end residues.

The rearrangement joins TRBV20-1 to TRBJ2-1, with D tentatively TRBD2 (6 bases). The CDR3 runs to 13 residues. Looked up from germline, CDR1 is DFQATT and CDR2 is SNEGSKA (reference sequence). V shed 0 bases and J shed 14 bases, with 17 bases lying between them. CDR3 DNA sequence: TGCAGTGCTAGAGATCCGGCGGGGCTAGGGGAGTTCTTC. It is translated as CSARDPAGLGEFF.

V is TRBV20-1 and J is TRBJ1-2; 7 bases are shared with TRBD1. Trimming removed 6 bases from V and 7 bases from J; junction bases left unmatched: 14. The germline V gene has CDR1 DFQATT and CDR2 SNEGSKA (reference sequence). This CDR3 comprises 14 residues. CDR3 coding DNA: TGCAGTGCATTCGGGGTAGGGGGCGCAGGTGGCTACACCTTC. This translates into CSAFGVGGAGGYTF.